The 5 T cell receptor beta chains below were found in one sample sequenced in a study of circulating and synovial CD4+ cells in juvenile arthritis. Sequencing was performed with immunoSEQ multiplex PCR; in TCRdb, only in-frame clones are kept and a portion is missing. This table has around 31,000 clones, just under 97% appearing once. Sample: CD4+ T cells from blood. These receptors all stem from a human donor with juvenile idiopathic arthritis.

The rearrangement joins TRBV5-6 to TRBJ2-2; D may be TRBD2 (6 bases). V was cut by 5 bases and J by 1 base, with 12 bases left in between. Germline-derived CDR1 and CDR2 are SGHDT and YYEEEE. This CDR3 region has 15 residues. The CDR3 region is CASRTGLLNTGELFF. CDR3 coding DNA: TGTGCCAGCAGGACGGGACTCTTGAACACCGGGGAGCTGTTTTTT.

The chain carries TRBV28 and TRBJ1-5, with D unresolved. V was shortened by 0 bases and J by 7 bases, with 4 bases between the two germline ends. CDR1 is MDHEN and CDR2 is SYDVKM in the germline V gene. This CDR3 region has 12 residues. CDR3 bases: TGTGCCAGCAGTTTATGGAGCCAGCCCCAGCATTTT. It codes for CASSLWSQPQHF.

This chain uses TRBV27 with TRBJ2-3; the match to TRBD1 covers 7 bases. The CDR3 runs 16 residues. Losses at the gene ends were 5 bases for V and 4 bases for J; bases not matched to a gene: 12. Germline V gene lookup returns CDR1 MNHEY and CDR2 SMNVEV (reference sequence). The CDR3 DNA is TGTGCCAGCAGTCAGGGGGAAGGACAGAGCTCAGATACGCAGTATTTT. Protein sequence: CASSQGEGQSSDTQYF.

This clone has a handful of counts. In DNA form, the CDR3 reads TGTGCCAGCAGACAGTTCCAAGAGACCCAGTACTTC. Protein product: CASRQFQETQYF. The chain has TRBV28 and TRBJ2-5, with D hard to call. The CDR3 is 12 amino acids. Germline lookup yields CDR1 MDHEN and CDR2 SYDVKM. With 6 bases removed from V and 1 base from J, the gap between germline ends came to 6 bases. Combining the CDR3 with reference TRBV28 and TRBJ2-5 gives the whole variable domain DVKVTQSSRYLVKRTGEKVFLECVQDMDHENMFWYRQDPGLGLRLIYFSYDVKMKEKGDIPEGYSVSREKKERFSLILESASTNQTSMYLCASRQFQETQYFGPGTRLLVL.

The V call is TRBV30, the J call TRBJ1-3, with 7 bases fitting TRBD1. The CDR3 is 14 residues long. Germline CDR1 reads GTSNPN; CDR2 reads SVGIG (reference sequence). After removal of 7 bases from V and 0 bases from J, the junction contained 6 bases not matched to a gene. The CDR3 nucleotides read TGTGCCTTTGATGGGACAGACTCTGGAAACACCATATATTTT. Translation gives CAFDGTDSGNTIYF.